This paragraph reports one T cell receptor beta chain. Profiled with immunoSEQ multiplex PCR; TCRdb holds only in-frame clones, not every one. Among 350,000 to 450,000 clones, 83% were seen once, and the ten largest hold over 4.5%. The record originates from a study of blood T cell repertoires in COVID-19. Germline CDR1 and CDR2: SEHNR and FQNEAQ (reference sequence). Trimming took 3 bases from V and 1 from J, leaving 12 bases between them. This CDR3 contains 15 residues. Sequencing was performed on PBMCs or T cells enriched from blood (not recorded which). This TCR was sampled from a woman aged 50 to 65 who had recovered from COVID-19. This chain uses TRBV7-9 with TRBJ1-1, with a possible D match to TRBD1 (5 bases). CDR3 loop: CASSFKRGENTEAFF. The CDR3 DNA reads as TGTGCCAGCAGCTTTAAACGGGGGGAGAACACTGAAGCTTTCTTT.